These 21 T cell receptor beta chains originate from one sample sequenced in a study of cytomegalovirus exposure and HLA in healthy donors. PCR employed 60 Vbeta and 13 Jbeta primers. The data were produced by immunoSEQ multiplex PCR, yet TCRdb's version contains in-frame clones alone and is incomplete. The top ten hold approximately 1% of the sample, which has 120,000 or so clones, about three quarters seen once. The sample comprised PBMCs. These receptors were obtained from a human donor in good health.

The chain uses TRBV6-1 and TRBJ2-7; weak D call: TRBD2 (7 bases). Germline CDR1 MNHNS, CDR2 SASEGT. The CDR3 loop spans 15 amino acids. Trimming shortened V by 2 bases and J by 4 bases, and 15 bases separated the two germline ends. CDR3 residues: CASSERERGGYEQYF. In DNA form, the CDR3 reads TGTGCCAGCAGTGAAAGGGAGAGGGGGGGATACGAGCAGTACTTC.

The rearrangement links TRBV19 to TRBJ1-6; TRBD1 might be the D (5 bases). V lost 7 bases to trimming and J lost 9 bases, with 19 bases between them. Germline loops: CDR1 LNHDA, CDR2 SQIVND (reference sequence). The length of the CDR3 is 15 residues. In DNA, the CDR3 is TGTGCCAGTACGAGTTCCGGAACCGGGGGTTCACCCCTCCACTTT. This encodes CASTSSGTGGSPLHF.

This CDR3 is CASSQELRTSGGENTGELFF. The CDR3, as DNA: TGTGCCAGCAGCCAAGAGCTGCGGACTAGCGGGGGCGAGAACACCGGGGAGCTGTTTTTT. V usage is TRBV4-2 and J usage is TRBJ2-2, with 13 bases matching TRBD2. Germline V gene data show CDR1 as LGHNA and CDR2 as YNFKEQ. CDR3 length equals 20 residues. The V gene end was trimmed by 0 bases and the J gene end by 1 base; junction bases not matched to a gene: 8.

The chain links TRBV27 to TRBJ2-7, with D tentatively TRBD2 (6 bases). Per germline, CDR1 MNHEY and CDR2 SMNVEV (reference sequence). V was clipped by 5 bases and J by 1 base, with 9 bases between them. This CDR3 region has 13 residues. DNA of the CDR3: TGTGCCAGCAGTCTGCGGGGTTCCTACGAGCAGTACTTC. The encoded protein is CASSLRGSYEQYF.

This clone was detected once. The chain employs TRBV13 and TRBJ2-1; a possible D gene is TRBD2 (6 bases). V was cut by 5 bases and J by 12 bases, with 11 bases left in between. This CDR3 has 11 residues. Germline CDR1 reads PRHDT; CDR2 reads FYEKMQ (reference sequence). Here the CDR3 reads CASSTIGGQFF. Here the CDR3 DNA reads TGTGCCAGCAGCACGATCGGGGGGCAGTTCTTC.

The V and J genes are TRBV7-2 and TRBJ1-5; D is uncertain. From germline, CDR1 is SGHTA and CDR2 FQGNSA. The CDR3 loop spans 15 amino acids. V lost 3 bases to trimming and J lost 4 bases, with 13 bases between them. CDR3 sequence: CASSFLQVPNQPQHF. The CDR3 bases are TGTGCCAGCAGCTTCCTGCAGGTACCTAATCAGCCCCAGCATTTT. The full variable domain, rest sourced from reference TRBV7-2 and TRBJ1-5, is GAGVSQSPSNKVTEKGKDVELRCDPISGHTALYWYRQSLGQGLEFLIYFQGNSAPDKSGLPSDRFSAERTGGSVSTLTIQRTQQEDSAVYLCASSFLQVPNQPQHFGDGTRLSIL.

The chain's CDR3 is CASSPSGRGVQETQYF. As DNA, the CDR3 is TGTGCCAGCAGTCCTTCGGGGCGGGGGGTCCAAGAGACCCAGTACTTC. The rearrangement uses TRBV25-1 and TRBJ2-5, with TRBD2 identical over 8 bases. Per the germline V gene, CDR1 is MGHDK and CDR2 is SYGVNS. The length of the CDR3 is 16 residues. The trim removed 5 bases at V and 1 base at J, leaving 9 bases unmatched.

This chain joins TRBV15 and TRBJ1-2; the D is unclear. Trimming pared 5 bases from V and 2 bases from J, leaving 15 bases between. This CDR3 has 15 amino acids. Germline loops: CDR1 LNHNV, CDR2 YYDKDF (reference sequence). The CDR3 loop reads CATSHRLSGNYGYTF. As DNA, the CDR3 is TGTGCCACCAGCCACCGACTCTCCGGCAACTATGGCTACACCTTC.

The chain combines TRBV6-1 with TRBJ2-1; 13 bases line up with TRBD2. The germline V gene encodes CDR1 MNHNS and CDR2 SASEGT. The CDR3 is 16 amino acids. The V and J ends lost 4 bases and 7 bases, in that order; junction bases with no gene match: 7. In DNA, the CDR3 is TGTGCCAGCAGTGTCTGGGGACTAGCGGGGAATAATGAGCAGTTCTTC. Residues: CASSVWGLAGNNEQFF.

The rearrangement links TRBV5-1 to TRBJ2-5; weak D call: TRBD1 (7 bases). Germline CDR1 is SGHRS and CDR2 is YFSETQ. V was clipped by 4 bases and J by 2 bases, with 12 bases between them. The CDR3 is made up of 14 amino acids. CDR3 DNA: TGCGCCAGCAGCGGGGGGACAGAACAAGAGACCCAGTACTTC. Translation: CASSGGTEQETQYF.

The rearrangement joins TRBV2 to TRBJ2-1; D is unclear. The V and J ends lost 3 bases and 9 bases respectively, with 3 bases between them. This CDR3 is 10 amino acids long. Germline V gene lookup returns CDR1 SNHLY and CDR2 FYNNEI. Here the CDR3 reads CASSDREQFF. The DNA of the CDR3 is TGTGCCAGCAGTGACCGTGAGCAGTTCTTC.

The chain uses TRBV4-2 and TRBJ2-3, with 9 bases identical to TRBD2. V was clipped by 1 base and J by 1 base; unmatched bases: 0. Looked up from germline, CDR1 is LGHNA and CDR2 is YNFKEQ. The CDR3 covers 15 residues. CDR3 in DNA: TGTGCCAGCAGCCAAGCTAGCGGGGGCACAGATACGCAGTATTTT. It is translated as CASSQASGGTDTQYF.

This clone was observed a handful of times. The V and J genes are TRBV6-4 and TRBJ2-3, with D tentatively TRBD1 (6 bases). The CDR3 length is 13 residues. Looked up from germline, CDR1 is MRHNA and CDR2 is SNTAGT. Trimming left V 3 bases short and J 7 bases short, with 11 bases between. The CDR3 sequence is CASSDSGTHTQYF. The DNA of the CDR3 is TGTGCCAGCAGTGATTCCGGGACACATACGCAGTATTTT.

The chain uses TRBV6-1 and TRBJ1-6; D remains unclear. The CDR3 runs to 14 residues. V lost 5 bases and J 0 bases, leaving 5 bases between the germline ends. In germline, CDR1 is MNHNS, CDR2 SASEGT. The CDR3 reads CASSSSSYNSPLHF. The CDR3 DNA sequence: TGTGCCAGCAGTTCTAGCTCCTATAATTCACCCCTCCACTTT.

This chain connects TRBV7-2 to TRBJ1-2; TRBD1 agrees at 11 bases. The V gene end was trimmed by 5 bases and the J gene end by 2 bases; junction bases not matched to a gene: 4. Germline values: CDR1 SGHTA, CDR2 FQGNSA. The CDR3 runs to 15 residues. The CDR3 nucleotides are TGTGCCAGCAGCCCGGGGACAGGGGGAAACTATGGCTACACCTTC. Protein: CASSPGTGGNYGYTF. Based on the CDR3 plus reference TRBV7-2 and TRBJ1-2, the full variable domain is GAGVSQSPSNKVTEKGKDVELRCDPISGHTALYWYRQSLGQGLEFLIYFQGNSAPDKSGLPSDRFSAERTGGSVSTLTIQRTQQEDSAVYLCASSPGTGGNYGYTFGSGTRLTVV.

A word on this clone: Mismatch with germline at one junction end may stem from a read error. V usage is TRBV7-9 and J usage is TRBJ2-7, with 10 bases lining up with TRBD1. CDR3 length: 14 residues. CDR1 is SEHNR, CDR2 FQNEAQ, per germline (reference sequence). CDR3 protein: CSSSSVGQGHEQYF. The CDR3 DNA is TGTTCCAGCAGCTCGGTGGGACAGGGGCACGAGCAGTACTTC.

The chain combines TRBV21-1 with TRBJ2-7; TRBD1 is taken as the D call from the table, unchecked against the DNA. TRBV21-1 constitutes a pseudogene. The CDR3 sequence is 16 residues long. The CDR3 sequence: CASSNQVKDRSYEQYF. CDR3 nucleotide sequence: TGTGCCAGCAGCAACCAGGTGAAGGACAGATCCTACGAGCAGTACTTC.

The chain employs TRBV27 and TRBJ1-2; possible D gene TRBD1, 6 bases. The CDR3 has 15 amino acids. Trimming removed 5 bases at V and 3 bases at J, with 16 bases between. Germline-derived CDR1 and CDR2 are MNHEY and SMNVEV (reference sequence). CDR3 in amino acids: CASSRSGQPDYGYTF. The CDR3 nucleotides are TGTGCCAGCAGTCGTTCTGGACAGCCAGACTATGGCTACACCTTC.

The CDR3 bases are TGTGCCAGCTCACCGACAGGGTTGGGATATGGCTACACCTTC. Encoded protein: CASSPTGLGYGYTF. The chain employs TRBV18 and TRBJ1-2; 7 bases are a match to TRBD1. The CDR3 spans 14 residues. Germline-derived CDR1 and CDR2 are KGHSH and LQKENI. Germline trimming cut 3 bases from V and 5 bases from J; bases unmatched to any gene: 6.

This clone was seen just once. The V call is TRBV5-1, the J call TRBJ2-1, with a weak D call TRBD1 (5 bases). CDR3 size: 12 residues. The germline V gene has CDR1 SGHRS and CDR2 YFSETQ. Trimming pared 7 bases from V and 7 bases from J, leaving 12 bases between. The CDR3 DNA follows: TGCGCCAGCGCGCAGGGCACTAATGAGCAGTTCTTC. Encoded protein: CASAQGTNEQFF.

The chain is built from TRBV4-2 and TRBJ2-3; 7 bases fit TRBD1. Germline V gene lookup returns CDR1 LGHNA and CDR2 YNFKEQ. The V gene end was trimmed by 1 base and the J gene end by 1 base; junction bases not matched to a gene: 8. The length of the CDR3 is 17 residues. The CDR3 loop reads CASSQGEGGGGTDTQYF. CDR3 DNA sequence: TGTGCCAGCAGCCAAGGGGAAGGGGGCGGCGGCACAGATACGCAGTATTTT.